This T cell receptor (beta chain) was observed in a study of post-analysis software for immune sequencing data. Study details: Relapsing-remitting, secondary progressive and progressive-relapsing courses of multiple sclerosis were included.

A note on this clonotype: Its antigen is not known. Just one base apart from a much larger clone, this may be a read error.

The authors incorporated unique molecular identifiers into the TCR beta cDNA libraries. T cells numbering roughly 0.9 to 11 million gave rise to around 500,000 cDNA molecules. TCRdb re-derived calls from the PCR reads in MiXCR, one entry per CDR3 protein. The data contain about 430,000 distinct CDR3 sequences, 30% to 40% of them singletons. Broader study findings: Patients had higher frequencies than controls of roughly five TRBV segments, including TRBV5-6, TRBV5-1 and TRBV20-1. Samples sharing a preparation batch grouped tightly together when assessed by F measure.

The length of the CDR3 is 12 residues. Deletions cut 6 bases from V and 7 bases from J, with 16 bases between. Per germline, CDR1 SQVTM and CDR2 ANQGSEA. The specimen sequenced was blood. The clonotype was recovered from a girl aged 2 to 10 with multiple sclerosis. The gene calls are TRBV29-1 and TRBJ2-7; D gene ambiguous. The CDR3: CSVRHPHNEQYF. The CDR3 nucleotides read TGCAGCGTGAGGCACCCCCACAATGAGCAGTACTTC.